This T cell receptor (beta chain) was sequenced for a study of cytomegalovirus exposure and HLA in healthy donors (dated by TCRdb to 2015 to 2018). Looking at the study overall: According to a later analysis, the 120 or so validation repertoires were produced on the same platform as the 680 or so repertoires of the first cohort. The study aimed to test whether signatures of past pathogen exposure could be identified by cataloging public T cell receptors. A separate validation cohort of about 110 different subjects was used in addition to the 666-subject first cohort. The study combined high-throughput TCR immunosequencing, statistical association of individual TCRs with disease status, and machine learning to predict cytomegalovirus infection status.

What the authors observed across the whole study: A later analysis had no HLA typing for the validation cohort, so co-occurrence there was scored across all 110 or so repertoires. In vitro tests confirmed that three of the cytomegalovirus-associated TCR beta chains recognize cytomegalovirus antigens. The authors suggested that the approach could potentially be generalized to other disease states and immunological phenotypes. In both the original and validation cohorts, the classifier was reported to diagnose cytomegalovirus status with high specificity and sensitivity. While some public TCRs were present in many individuals, most TCR sequences turned up only very rarely across donors. A later analysis found that TCRs clustered in the first cohort also tended to co-occur in the 100 to 150 validation repertoires, with just under 95% of cluster scores above 0. A total of 150 to 200 TCR beta chains were listed by the study as associated with cytomegalovirus.

The library was built by means of the immunoSEQ multiplex PCR assay. From the authors' description of their analysis: A statistical classification framework was built to diagnose cytomegalovirus status from the catalog of TCR beta chain sequences. TCRdb took over this immuneACCESS table, retaining in-frame rearrangements with V and J assigned. Such tables are incomplete; in checked studies, under half of the missing clones stem from an unresolved V gene, and the remainder is unexplained. The DNA gave D and trimming, while V, J and clone size come from that table. Present in this sample are roughly 90,000 clones, around 85% of which were seen just once. Of the sample, roughly 20% falls within the top ten clones. The donors belonged to the validation cohort of about 120 subjects, which was separate from the roughly 670-subject first cohort. Reading from cysteine to phenylalanine, the CDR3 counts 15 amino acids. The DNA shown is the 45-base CDR3, in frame from base 1. The trim is 0 bases for V and 6 bases for J, with a gap of 15 bases between the germline ends. In the germline V gene (reference sequence), CDR1 corresponds to SGHNT and CDR2 to YYREEE.

About this clone: It has no known antigen specificity. No base-level quality is on record; no much larger clone is a single base apart.

Sequenced sample: PBMCs. The V and J genes are TRBV5-4 and TRBJ1-1, with no confidently assigned D gene. This TCR was recovered from a man aged 18 to 35 in good health and CMV-seropositive. The CDR3 in this case is CASSLVGDPDAEAFF. The DNA sequence follows: TGTGCCAGCAGCTTGGTCGGGGATCCTGACGCTGAAGCTTTCTTT.